A single sample gave rise to the 11 T cell receptor beta chains below, sequenced in a study of sequential checkpoint blockade in melanoma (dated by TCRdb to between 2018 and 2021). In the paper's terms, the treatment or condition label means: randomized to nivolumab then ipilimumab (arm A) or the reverse (arm B). The library came from the immunoSEQ multiplex PCR assay. In TCRdb, the immuneACCESS table is reduced to in-frame sequences with V and J assigned. These tables do not hold every clone; where another copy was compared, an unresolved V gene accounts for under half, and the others remain unexplained. Recorded for this sample are 9,000 to 13,000 clones; roughly three fifths of them occurred a single time. The biggest ten clones account for approximately 15% of the sample. This specimen consisted of CD8+ T cells sorted from blood (inferred from file names), obtained from a patient given nivolumab and ipilimumab in sequence. Receptors originate from a human donor with melanoma.

V gene TRBV9 combines with J gene TRBJ2-5, with 7 bases identical to TRBD2. Losses at the gene ends were 6 bases for V and 4 bases for J; bases not matched to a gene: 9. The CDR3 loop spans 14 amino acids. Germline CDR1 is SGDLS and CDR2 is YYNGEE. DNA of the CDR3: TGTGCCAGCAATCAGGGCGGGAGCCCAGAGACCCAGTACTTC. Encoded protein: CASNQGGSPETQYF.

The CDR3 nucleotides are TGTGCCACCAGCCTTAGGGACAGGGCGAATCAGCCCCAGCATTTT. Encoded protein: CATSLRDRANQPQHF. This chain connects TRBV15 to TRBJ1-5, with 9 bases fitting TRBD1. Germline V gene sequence: CDR1 LNHNV, CDR2 YYDKDF (reference sequence). The CDR3 sequence is 15 residues long. J lost 4 bases, V lost 5 bases, and 6 bases had no gene match.

This clone came up a few times. The chain combines TRBV6-5 with TRBJ2-1, with D perhaps TRBD1 (6 bases). CDR1 and CDR2 (germline): MNHEY, SVGAGI. This CDR3 contains 13 residues. With 2 bases removed from V and 5 bases from J, the gap between germline ends came to 7 bases. CDR3 residues: CASSYTGNNEQFF. CDR3 coding DNA: TGTGCCAGCAGTTACACAGGGAACAATGAGCAGTTCTTC.

The V call is TRBV5-1, the J call TRBJ2-3; 7 bases match TRBD2. Losses at the gene ends were 4 bases for V and 2 bases for J; bases not matched to a gene: 4. CDR1 SGHRS and CDR2 YFSETQ come from the germline V gene. This CDR3 is 14 amino acids long. In DNA, the CDR3 is TGCGCCAGCAGCCCCGGGGGGAACACAGATACGCAGTATTTT. Protein sequence: CASSPGGNTDTQYF.

The rearrangement joins TRBV4-3 to TRBJ2-3; D ambiguous. V was cut by 0 bases and J by 4 bases, with 14 bases left in between. Per germline, CDR1 LGHNA and CDR2 YSLEER. This CDR3 has 16 amino acids. The CDR3 is CASSQEGQVGSDTQYF. CDR3 coding DNA: TGCGCCAGCAGCCAAGAGGGCCAGGTAGGATCAGATACGCAGTATTTT.

The V call is TRBV9, the J call TRBJ2-1; the match to TRBD2 covers 7 bases. The germline gives CDR1 SGDLS, CDR2 YYNGEE. With V trimmed by 0 bases and J by 3 bases, 6 bases remained unmatched. This CDR3 contains 16 residues. CDR3 sequence reads: CASSVGGGGSYNEQFF. CDR3 DNA: TGTGCCAGCAGCGTAGGAGGTGGCGGGAGCTACAATGAGCAGTTCTTC.

This clone was seen only a few times. The rearrangement uses TRBV6-1 and TRBJ1-2; tentatively, D is TRBD1 (5 bases). The CDR3 contains 14 residues. CDR1 is MNHNS, CDR2 SASEGT, per germline. Trimming removed 4 bases from V and 1 base from J, with 10 bases in between. The CDR3 DNA is TGTGCCAGCAGTGCTCGGGGGATTAACTATGGCTACACCTTC. It encodes CASSARGINYGYTF.

This clone has a handful of counts. The chain recombines TRBV19 with TRBJ2-7; D is possibly TRBD1 (5 bases). Looked up from germline, CDR1 is LNHDA and CDR2 is SQIVND (reference sequence). This CDR3 spans 11 amino acids. V gave up 5 bases and J gave up 9 bases, with 11 bases separating them. The CDR3 bases are TGTGCCAGTAGTTCGCCCCAGGGGCAGTACTTC. Translation gives CASSSPQGQYF.

The J gene is TRBJ1-4, the V gene TRBV4-3; no clear D. V was shortened by 6 bases and J by 0 bases, with 17 bases between the two germline ends. The CDR3 runs to 17 residues. The germline gives CDR1 LGHNA, CDR2 YSLEER. CDR3 nucleotide sequence: TGCGCCAGCAGTCCCAGCGACGGCATGGCAACTAATGAAAAACTGTTTTTT. This translates into CASSPSDGMATNEKLFF.

The V and J genes are TRBV9 and TRBJ2-1, with TRBD2 identical over 8 bases. The CDR3 totals 15 residues. The germline gives CDR1 SGDLS, CDR2 YYNGEE. With 4 bases clipped from V and 4 bases from J, the junction kept 7 bases outside the gene matches. The CDR3 loop is CASSPGGEGYNEQFF. The CDR3 coding sequence is TGTGCCAGCAGCCCGGGGGGGGAGGGTTACAATGAGCAGTTCTTC. Variable domain in full (rest from reference TRBV9 and TRBJ2-1): DSGVTQTPKHLITATGQRVTLRCSPRSGDLSVYWYQQSLDQGLQFLIQYYNGEERAKGNILERFSAQQFPDLHSELNLSSLELGDSALYFCASSPGGEGYNEQFFGPGTRLTVL.

V gene TRBV4-3 combines with J gene TRBJ1-1, with 9 positions matching TRBD1. Germline assignment: CDR1 LGHNA and CDR2 YSLEER. The CDR3 covers 13 residues. J lost 7 bases, V lost 4 bases, and 4 bases had no gene match. CDR3 region: CASSPGGQGEAFF. CDR3 coding DNA: TGCGCCAGCAGCCCTGGGGGACAGGGTGAAGCTTTCTTT.